One sample yielded the 12 T cell receptor beta chains listed below, sequenced in a study of shared clonotypes between healthy human individuals. Repertoires were generated with immunoSEQ multiplex PCR, while TCRdb's copy carries only in-frame clones and drops some. The sample lists roughly 2.2 million clones; 85% to 95% were seen once. Sequencing was done on a sample of naive CD4+ T cells from PBMCs. Subset meaning: CD45RA+ positively selected. The source is a man between 18 and 29 years old in good health. Some clones in this sample may be carry-over from other donors' samples.

The rearrangement joins TRBV6-5 to TRBJ2-7, with 11 bases lining up with TRBD1. The CDR3 is made up of 15 amino acids. V trimming: 4 bases; J trimming: 3 bases; junction bases outside the gene matches: 5. Per germline, CDR1 MNHEY and CDR2 SVGAGI. Written as DNA, the CDR3 is TGTGCCAGCAGTTCGGACAGGGGGCTACTCTACGAGCAGTACTTC. Translated: CASSSDRGLLYEQYF.

Details on this clone: Additional DNA sequences in this sample encode the identical CDR3. V is TRBV28 and J is TRBJ1-5; D gene unclear. The germline V gene encodes CDR1 MDHEN and CDR2 SYDVKM. The CDR3 extends over 14 amino acids. V lost 3 bases to trimming and J lost 3 bases, with 9 bases between them. Here the CDR3 DNA reads TGTGCCAGCAGTTTGGGTGGTTCCAATCAGCCCCAGCATTTT. Translating gives CASSLGGSNQPQHF.

The gene calls are TRBV5-1 and TRBJ2-1; 10 nucleotides agree with TRBD2. The V and J ends lost 2 bases and 6 bases, in that order; junction bases with no gene match: 5. Looked up from germline, CDR1 is SGHRS and CDR2 is YFSETQ. The CDR3 length is 15 residues. CDR3 coding DNA: TGCGCCAGCAGCTTTCAGGCTAGCGGGAGCAATGAGCAGTTCTTC. The encoded protein is CASSFQASGSNEQFF.

V usage is TRBV29-1 and J usage is TRBJ2-5; the D is unclear. This CDR3 comprises 14 residues. Between the trimmed V and J ends, which lost 0 bases and 0 bases, there was a span of 8 bases. The V gene's germline CDR1 is SQVTM and CDR2 ANQGSEA. CDR3 amino acids: CSVEDTGNQETQYF. The CDR3 DNA reads TGCAGCGTTGAAGATACCGGCAACCAAGAGACCCAGTACTTC.

CDR3 loop: CASRVGVSLSYGYTF. The CDR3 nucleotides read TGTGCCAGCAGGGTGGGGGTTTCTCTAAGCTATGGCTACACCTTC. This chain connects TRBV28 to TRBJ1-2, with D maybe TRBD1 (5 bases). This CDR3 contains 15 residues. Looked up from germline, CDR1 is MDHEN and CDR2 is SYDVKM. Trimming took 6 bases from V and 4 from J, leaving 18 bases between them.

The J gene is TRBJ2-5, the V gene TRBV7-9; TRBD2 might be the D (6 bases). CDR1 SEHNR and CDR2 FQNEAQ come from the germline V gene (reference sequence). The CDR3 length is 13 residues. V lost 5 bases, J lost 5 bases, and 12 bases lay in between. The CDR3 DNA sequence: TGTGCCAGCAGCCGGAGCGGGTACGAGACCCAGTACTTC. Protein sequence: CASSRSGYETQYF.

The chain links TRBV4-3 to TRBJ1-2, with a possible D match to TRBD1 (5 bases). CDR1 is LGHNA and CDR2 is YSLEER in the germline V gene. CDR3 size: 15 residues. V was cut by 0 bases and J by 8 bases, with 16 bases left in between. The CDR3 loop reads CASSQDFGGSGGYTF. The CDR3 DNA sequence: TGCGCCAGCAGCCAAGATTTTGGGGGGAGTGGGGGCTACACCTTC.

This sequence joins TRBV23-1 and TRBJ2-7; 7 bases fit TRBD1. TRBV23-1 belongs to the ORF category, with a function that is uncertain. The CDR3 covers 14 residues. Trimming removed 6 bases from V and 0 bases from J; junction bases left unmatched: 5. The CDR3 sequence is CASRKGDSSYEQYF. The DNA of the CDR3 is TGCGCCAGCAGGAAGGGGGACAGCTCCTACGAGCAGTACTTC.

The chain is built from TRBV5-1 and TRBJ2-5; TRBD2 matches at 11 bases. The CDR3 has 15 residues. Looked up from germline, CDR1 is SGHRS and CDR2 is YFSETQ. With 3 bases clipped from V and 4 bases from J, the junction kept 5 bases outside the gene matches. The CDR3 here is CASSYLAGGRETQYF. The CDR3 coding sequence is TGCGCCAGCAGCTACCTAGCGGGAGGACGAGAGACCCAGTACTTC.

V and J are TRBV5-1 and TRBJ1-1; TRBD1 matches 7 bases. Germline V gene data show CDR1 as SGHRS and CDR2 as YFSETQ. The CDR3 loop spans 14 amino acids. J gave up 1 base and V 4 bases, and 4 bases lay outside the gene matches. The CDR3 spells CASSTGDRNTEAFF. Here the CDR3 DNA reads TGCGCCAGCAGCACAGGGGATCGGAACACTGAAGCTTTCTTT.

V usage is TRBV30 and J usage is TRBJ2-4; 12 positions match TRBD1. Germline lookup yields CDR1 GTSNPN and CDR2 SVGIG (reference sequence). V was clipped by 5 bases and J by 5 bases; unmatched bases: 16. The CDR3 has 18 amino acids. The CDR3 protein is CAWRGGQGARGPQNIQYF. As DNA, the CDR3 is TGTGCCTGGCGGGGGGGACAGGGGGCGCGCGGGCCCCAAAACATTCAGTACTTC.

The rearrangement links TRBV10-3 to TRBJ2-7; D is undetermined. The CDR3 has 11 amino acids. With 3 bases removed from V and 6 bases from J, the gap between germline ends came to 6 bases. Germline assignment: CDR1 ENHRY and CDR2 SYGVKD. The CDR3 reads CAISDSSEQYF. In DNA, the CDR3 is TGTGCCATCAGTGACAGCTCCGAGCAGTACTTC.